This T cell receptor (beta chain) was retrieved from a study of lymphopenia after photon versus proton radiotherapy. Overall study results and limits: Survival link was tested only in deceased patients; proton benefit remains a possibility.

Per germline, CDR1 MNHEY and CDR2 SVGAGI. This CDR3 comprises 13 residues. The V end was cut by 4 bases, the J end by 4 bases, with 11 bases between. Using immunoSEQ multiplex PCR, the repertoire was profiled, and TCRdb retains in-frame clones only, with some absent. The data show about 26,000 clones, roughly 85% seen once. Concerning this clone itself: The target antigen is unknown.

This receptor was taken from a man aged 25 to 40 with gastric cancer. V gene TRBV6-5 combines with J gene TRBJ2-7; D is unclear. Source: peripheral blood, taken from a patient treated with photon-based radiotherapy. The CDR3 spells CASSSSIYYEQYF. The CDR3 nucleotides are TGTGCCAGCAGTTCTTCAATCTATTACGAGCAGTACTTC.